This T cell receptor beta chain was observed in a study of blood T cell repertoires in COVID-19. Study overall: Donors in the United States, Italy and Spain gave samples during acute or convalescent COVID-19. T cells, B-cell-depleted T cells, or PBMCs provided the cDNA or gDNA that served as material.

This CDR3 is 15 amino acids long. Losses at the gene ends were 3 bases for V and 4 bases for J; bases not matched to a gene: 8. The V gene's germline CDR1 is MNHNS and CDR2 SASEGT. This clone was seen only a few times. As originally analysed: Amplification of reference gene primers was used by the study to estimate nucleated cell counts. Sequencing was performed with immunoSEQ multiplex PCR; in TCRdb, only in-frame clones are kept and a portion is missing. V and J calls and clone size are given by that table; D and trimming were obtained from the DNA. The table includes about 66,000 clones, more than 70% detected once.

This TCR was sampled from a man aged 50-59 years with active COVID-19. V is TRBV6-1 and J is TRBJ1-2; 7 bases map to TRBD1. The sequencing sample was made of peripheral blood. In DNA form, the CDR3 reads TGTGCCAGCAGTGACGACAGGGCTGGTAGCTATGGCTACACCTTC. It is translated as CASSDDRAGSYGYTF.